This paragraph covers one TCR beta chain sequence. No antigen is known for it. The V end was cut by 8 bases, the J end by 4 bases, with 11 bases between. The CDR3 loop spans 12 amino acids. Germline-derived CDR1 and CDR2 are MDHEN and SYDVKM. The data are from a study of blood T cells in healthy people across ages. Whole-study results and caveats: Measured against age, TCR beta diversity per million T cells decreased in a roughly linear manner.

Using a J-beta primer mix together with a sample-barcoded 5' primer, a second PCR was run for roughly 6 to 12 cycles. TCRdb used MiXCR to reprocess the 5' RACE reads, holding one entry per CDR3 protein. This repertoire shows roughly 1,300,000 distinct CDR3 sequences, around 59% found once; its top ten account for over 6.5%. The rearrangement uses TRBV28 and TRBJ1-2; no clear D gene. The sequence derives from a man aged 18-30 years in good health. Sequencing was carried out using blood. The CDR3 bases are TGTGCCAGCGACGGCCGGGCCTATGGCTACACCTTC. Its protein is CASDGRAYGYTF.